The 22 T cell receptor beta chains presented below share a single source sample, sequenced in a study of cytomegalovirus exposure and HLA in healthy donors. The PCR used 60 Vbeta and 13 Jbeta primers. Sequenced by immunoSEQ multiplex PCR; TCRdb stores in-frame clones only, minus some. The sample gives about 80,000 clones, roughly 80% of which show up once; around 15% is in the top ten. Source material: PBMCs. The origin of the receptors is a human donor in good health.

Written as DNA, the CDR3 is TGTGCCAGCAGCCCACATATCGACAGGGGGGATTCACCCCTCCACTTT. Translated: CASSPHIDRGDSPLHF. The V and J genes are TRBV7-2 and TRBJ1-6; TRBD1 matches 9 bases. J gave up 8 bases and V 5 bases, and 10 bases lay outside the gene matches. CDR3 length: 16 amino acids. Looked up from germline, CDR1 is SGHTA and CDR2 is FQGNSA. Looking up the rest from reference TRBV7-2 and TRBJ1-6 gives the full variable domain: GAGVSQSPSNKVTEKGKDVELRCDPISGHTALYWYRQSLGQGLEFLIYFQGNSAPDKSGLPSDRFSAERTGGSVSTLTIQRTQQEDSAVYLCASSPHIDRGDSPLHFGNGTRLTVT.

V is TRBV19 and J is TRBJ1-1; weak D call: TRBD1 (6 bases). This CDR3 contains 12 residues. Per germline, CDR1 LNHDA and CDR2 SQIVND (reference sequence). V was shortened by 4 bases and J by 5 bases, with 8 bases between the two germline ends. The CDR3 reads CASSTGVTEAFF. The CDR3 DNA reads TGTGCCAGTAGTACAGGGGTGACTGAAGCTTTCTTT.

The chain has TRBV2 and TRBJ1-3; a possible D gene is TRBD1 (6 bases). CDR1 is SNHLY and CDR2 is FYNNEI in the germline V gene. The CDR3 length is 17 residues. The V end was cut by 6 bases, the J end by 0 bases, with 18 bases between. CDR3 nucleotide sequence: TGTGCCAGCAGACCCAGACAGGCCCTGAGCTCTGGAAACACCATATATTTT. Translated: CASRPRQALSSGNTIYF.

As DNA, the CDR3 is TGTGCCAGCAGCCTATGGACCGGGGGGTCTGGGGCCAACGTCCTGACTTTC. It is translated as CASSLWTGGSGANVLTF. The chain links TRBV9 to TRBJ2-6, with TRBD2 matching over 7 bases. This CDR3 contains 17 residues. CDR1 is SGDLS, CDR2 YYNGEE, per germline. The V gene end was trimmed by 4 bases and the J gene end by 1 base; junction bases not matched to a gene: 8.

CDR3 region: CASRRDRGREQYF. The DNA of the CDR3 is TGTGCCAGCAGGCGGGACAGGGGGCGCGAGCAGTACTTC. V is TRBV6-1 and J is TRBJ2-7; TRBD1 agrees at 12 bases. This CDR3 is built from 13 residues. V gave up 6 bases and J gave up 6 bases; unmatched junction bases: 3. Germline lookup yields CDR1 MNHNS and CDR2 SASEGT.

The chain employs TRBV5-1 and TRBJ1-3, with D maybe TRBD1 (5 bases). Trimming shortened V by 2 bases and J by 2 bases, and 8 bases separated the two germline ends. Germline V gives CDR1 SGHRS, CDR2 YFSETQ. This CDR3 is built from 14 residues. This CDR3 is CASSFQGAGNTIYF. The CDR3 DNA sequence: TGCGCCAGCAGCTTCCAGGGTGCTGGAAACACCATATATTTT.

The rearrangement joins TRBV5-1 to TRBJ1-6; 7 bases agree with TRBD1. Germline V CDR1 and CDR2: SGHRS, YFSETQ. V lost 4 bases, J lost 6 bases, and 4 bases stayed unmatched. There are 14 residues in the CDR3. The CDR3 is CASSPGQINSPLHF. DNA for the CDR3: TGCGCCAGCAGCCCGGGACAGATTAATTCACCCCTCCACTTT.

The rearrangement joins TRBV6-5 to TRBJ2-3, with D possibly TRBD2 on 6 matching bases. Germline V lookup: CDR1 MNHEY, CDR2 SVGAGI. The V end lost 7 bases, the J end lost 0 bases, and 8 bases lay between the germline ends. The CDR3 contains 13 residues. The CDR3 bases are TGTGCCAGCAACCGGGGGAGCACAGATACGCAGTATTTT. The encoded protein is CASNRGSTDTQYF.

V is TRBV18 and J is TRBJ1-4; 9 positions agree with TRBD1. The germline gives CDR1 KGHSH, CDR2 LQKENI. The V and J ends lost 6 bases and 2 bases, in that order; junction bases with no gene match: 4. The CDR3 totals 15 residues. The CDR3 loop reads CASSDDRGTNEKLFF. CDR3 nucleotide sequence: TGTGCCAGCTCCGATGACAGGGGGACTAATGAAAAACTGTTTTTT.

This sequence joins TRBV5-1 and TRBJ2-3; 7 bases map to TRBD2. CDR3 length: 14 amino acids. The germline gives CDR1 SGHRS, CDR2 YFSETQ. Trimming cost V 4 bases and J 4 bases; bases outside gene matches: 6. The DNA for the CDR3 is TGCGCCAGCAGCGAGGGCGGGGGTTCAGATACGCAGTATTTT. Its translation: CASSEGGGSDTQYF. Complete variable domain (other parts from reference TRBV5-1 and TRBJ2-3): KAGVTQTPRYLIKTRGQQVTLSCSPISGHRSVSWYQQTPGQGLQFLFEYFSETQRNKGNFPGRFSGRQFSNSRSEMNVSTLELGDSALYLCASSEGGGSDTQYFGPGTRLTVL.

This clone has a single count. This sequence joins TRBV11-2 and TRBJ1-2; tentative D call: TRBD1 (5 bases). CDR1 is SGHAT and CDR2 is FQNNGV in the germline V gene. V was clipped by 1 base and J by 4 bases, with 10 bases between them. The CDR3 totals 14 residues. The CDR3 DNA is TGTGCCAGCAGCTTAGGACAGTTACGCTATGGCTACACCTTC. It encodes CASSLGQLRYGYTF.

V usage is TRBV9 and J usage is TRBJ2-1, with D possibly TRBD2 on 6 matching bases. There are 14 residues in the CDR3. Trimming removed 2 bases from V and 1 base from J, with 7 bases in between. Germline CDR1 reads SGDLS; CDR2 reads YYNGEE. The CDR3 DNA reads TGTGCCAGCAGCGTTAGCGGATCCTACAATGAGCAGTTCTTC. This encodes CASSVSGSYNEQFF.

This clone has more than one count but fewer than ten. This chain uses TRBV18 with TRBJ1-1; TRBD1 agrees at 9 bases. The trim removed 8 bases at V and 2 bases at J, leaving 6 bases unmatched. The length of the CDR3 is 14 residues. Germline V gene data show CDR1 as KGHSH and CDR2 as LQKENI. CDR3 amino acids: CASAGQGRNTEAFF. The CDR3, as DNA: TGTGCCAGCGCTGGACAGGGGAGAAACACTGAAGCTTTCTTT.

V is TRBV6-5 and J is TRBJ1-5; D may be TRBD1 (6 bases). V was pared by 6 bases and J by 1 base, with 13 bases between. The germline V gene encodes CDR1 MNHEY and CDR2 SVGAGI. The CDR3 consists of 15 residues. The chain's CDR3 is CASRQQGFSNQPQHF. CDR3 DNA: TGTGCCAGCAGGCAACAGGGATTCAGCAATCAGCCCCAGCATTTT.

A few counts support this clone. The V and J genes are TRBV5-6 and TRBJ1-5, with TRBD1 identical over 7 bases. V dropped 2 bases and J dropped 0; count of bases not matched to a gene: 8. The CDR3 has 17 residues. Germline V lookup: CDR1 SGHDT, CDR2 YYEEEE. The CDR3 DNA is TGTGCCAGCAGCTTATCAACAGGGACAGATAGCAATCAGCCCCAGCATTTT. The encoded protein is CASSLSTGTDSNQPQHF.

The chain employs TRBV4-1 and TRBJ1-1; the match to TRBD1 covers 7 bases. This CDR3 spans 13 amino acids. V shed 3 bases and J 6 bases; nucleotides not matched to a gene: 4. Germline CDR1 and CDR2: MGHRA and YSYEKL. CDR3 nucleotide sequence: TGCGCCAGCAGCCAGGAGACAGGGTCTGAAGCTTTCTTT. It is translated as CASSQETGSEAFF.

Notes on this clone: The junction differs from germline at one of its ends, possibly a read error. The chain combines TRBV6-5 with TRBJ1-5; no clear D gene. This CDR3 has 15 residues. Germline CDR1 reads MNHEY; CDR2 reads SVGAGI. DNA of the CDR3: TGTGCCAGCAGTTACTCGTCGACTTTAGATCAGCCCCAGAATTTT. This codes for CASSYSSTLDQPQNF.

This clone was seen a single time. Here the CDR3 DNA reads TGTGCCAGCAGTTATGGCAGGCTAAATACGCAGTATTTT. Its translation is CASSYGRLNTQYF. The chain combines TRBV6-5 with TRBJ2-3, with no clear D. V lost 3 bases and J lost 7, with 11 bases in between. The CDR3 has 13 amino acids. Germline CDR1 reads MNHEY; CDR2 reads SVGAGI.

This clone was observed once. The rearrangement uses TRBV25-1 and TRBJ2-6, with 10 positions matching TRBD1. With 4 bases clipped from V and 5 bases from J, the junction kept 8 bases outside the gene matches. Per germline, CDR1 MGHDK and CDR2 SYGVNS. The CDR3 covers 17 residues. The CDR3 loop reads CASSAATGGDWANVLTF. Here the CDR3 DNA reads TGTGCCAGCAGTGCTGCGACAGGGGGCGATTGGGCCAACGTCCTGACTTTC.

The DNA for the CDR3 is TGCGCCAGCAGCCAAGTCACGAGGAGTGCTGAAGCTTTCTTT. It translates to CASSQVTRSAEAFF. The chain combines TRBV4-1 with TRBJ1-1; D gene unclear. Germline assignment: CDR1 MGHRA and CDR2 YSYEKL. Between the trimmed V and J ends, which lost 1 base and 6 bases, there was a span of 12 bases. The CDR3 runs to 14 residues.

This chain links TRBV5-1 with TRBJ1-4; 11 bases agree with TRBD1. Trimming cost V 4 bases and J 8 bases; bases outside gene matches: 7. The CDR3 runs 15 residues. Per the germline V gene, CDR1 is SGHRS and CDR2 is YFSETQ. The CDR3 DNA sequence: TGCGCCAGCAGCCGGACAGGGGGCAAGGGGGAAAAACTGTTTTTT. This codes for CASSRTGGKGEKLFF.

J is TRBJ2-6 and V is TRBV27, with D perhaps TRBD1 (6 bases). V dropped 4 bases and J dropped 1 base, with 8 bases sitting between them. Germline V gene sequence: CDR1 MNHEY, CDR2 SMNVEV (reference sequence). The CDR3 extends over 15 amino acids. This chain's CDR3 is CASSYTGSGANVLTF. Written as DNA, the CDR3 is TGTGCCAGCAGTTATACAGGGTCTGGGGCCAACGTCCTGACTTTC.